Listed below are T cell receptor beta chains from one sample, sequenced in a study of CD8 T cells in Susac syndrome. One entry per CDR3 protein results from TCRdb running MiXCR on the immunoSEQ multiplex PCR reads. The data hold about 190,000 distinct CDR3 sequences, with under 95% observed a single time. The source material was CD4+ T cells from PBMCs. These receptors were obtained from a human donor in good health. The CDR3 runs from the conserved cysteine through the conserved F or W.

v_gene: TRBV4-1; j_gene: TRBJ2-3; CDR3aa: CASGGVSTDTQYF
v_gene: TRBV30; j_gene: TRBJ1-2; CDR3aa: CAYSNDGYGYTF
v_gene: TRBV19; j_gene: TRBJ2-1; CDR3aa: CASSGEDREYNEQFF
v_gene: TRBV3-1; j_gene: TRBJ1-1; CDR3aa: CASSQRKGLGTEAFF
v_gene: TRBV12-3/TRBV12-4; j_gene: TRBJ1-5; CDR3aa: CASRQGKQPQHF
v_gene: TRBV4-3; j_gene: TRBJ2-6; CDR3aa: CASSQIRTYSGANVLTF
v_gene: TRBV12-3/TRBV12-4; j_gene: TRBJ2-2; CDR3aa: CASTLEGQNTGELFF
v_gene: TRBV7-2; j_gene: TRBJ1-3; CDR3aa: CASSLVGQNSGNTIYF
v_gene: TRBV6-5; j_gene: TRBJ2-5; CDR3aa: CASTQSKGETQYF
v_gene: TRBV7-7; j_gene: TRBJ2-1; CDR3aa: CASSLGVEGNEQFF
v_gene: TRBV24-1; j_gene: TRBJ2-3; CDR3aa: CATSDLQGVGADTQYF
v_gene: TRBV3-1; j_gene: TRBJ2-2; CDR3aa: CASSPRLAGGTGELFF
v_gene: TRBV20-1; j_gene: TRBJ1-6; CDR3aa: CSGIEGGTPWMIPLHF
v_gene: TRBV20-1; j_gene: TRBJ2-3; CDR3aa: CSARFRADTQYF
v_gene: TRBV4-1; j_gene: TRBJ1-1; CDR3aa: CASSQDRARNTEAFF
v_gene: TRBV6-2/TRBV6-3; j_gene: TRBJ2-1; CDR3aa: CASSHPASGGLDEQFF
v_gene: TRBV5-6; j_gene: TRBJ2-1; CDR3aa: CASSLEVGGLSYNEQFF
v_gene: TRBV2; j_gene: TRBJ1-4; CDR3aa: CASSGDRAANEKLFF
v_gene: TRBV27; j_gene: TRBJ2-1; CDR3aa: CASSHGTAREQFF
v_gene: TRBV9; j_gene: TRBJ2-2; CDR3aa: CASSVAGSNTGELFF
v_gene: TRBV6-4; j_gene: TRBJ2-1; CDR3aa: CASSRSGTGNNEQFF
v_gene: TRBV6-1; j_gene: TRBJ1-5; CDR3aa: CASSPQRGILNQPQHF
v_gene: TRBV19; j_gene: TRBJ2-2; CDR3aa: CASRPAGGPSGELFF
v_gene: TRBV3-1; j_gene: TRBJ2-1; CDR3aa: CASSPYSGGEQFF
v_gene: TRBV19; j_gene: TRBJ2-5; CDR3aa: CASSAGTGNVETQYF
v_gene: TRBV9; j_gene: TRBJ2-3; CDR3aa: CASSVASGGLTDTQYF
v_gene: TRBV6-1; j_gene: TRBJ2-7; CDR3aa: CASSRGDRGVVYEQYF
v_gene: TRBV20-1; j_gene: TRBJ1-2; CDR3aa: CSASGAGTADSYGYTF
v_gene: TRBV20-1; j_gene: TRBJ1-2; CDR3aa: CSARAGFYGYTF
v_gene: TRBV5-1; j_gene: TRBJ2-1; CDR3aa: CASSLFLAGGNEQFF
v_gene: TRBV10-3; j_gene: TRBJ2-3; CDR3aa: CAISESGGSNTQYF
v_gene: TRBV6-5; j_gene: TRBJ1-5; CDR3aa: CASGSELYNQPQHF
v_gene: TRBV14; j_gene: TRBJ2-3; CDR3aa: CASSPKRGLAYTDTQYF
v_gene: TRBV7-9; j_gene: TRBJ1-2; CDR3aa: CACRQGVNYGYTF
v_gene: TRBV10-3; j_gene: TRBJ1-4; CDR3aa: CAISEVGVEKLFF
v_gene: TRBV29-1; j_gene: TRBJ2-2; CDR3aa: CSVETSGGVTGELFF
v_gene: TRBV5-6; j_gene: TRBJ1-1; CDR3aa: CASSPTGQGRTEAFF
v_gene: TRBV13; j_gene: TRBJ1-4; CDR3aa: CASSLSGQGIEKLFF
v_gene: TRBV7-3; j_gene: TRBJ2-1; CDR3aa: CASSLRTSGHYNEQFF
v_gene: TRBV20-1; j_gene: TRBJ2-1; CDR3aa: CSASNRSRLPFTDEQFF
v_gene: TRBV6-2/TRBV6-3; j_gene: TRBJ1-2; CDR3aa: CASSYVGSYGYTF
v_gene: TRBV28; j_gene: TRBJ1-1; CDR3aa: CASSPGTRLNTEAFF
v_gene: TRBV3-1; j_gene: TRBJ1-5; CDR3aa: CASSESRGPGNQPQHF
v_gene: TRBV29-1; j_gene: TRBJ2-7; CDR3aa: CSVRTSGGAEQYF
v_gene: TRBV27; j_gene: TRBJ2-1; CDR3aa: CASRALPRSYNEQFF
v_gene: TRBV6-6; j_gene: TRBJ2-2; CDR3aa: CASSKGRSNTGELFF
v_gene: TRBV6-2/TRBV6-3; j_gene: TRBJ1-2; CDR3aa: CASSTRETYGYTF
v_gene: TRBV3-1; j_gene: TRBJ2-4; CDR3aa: CASSQEIKNIQYF
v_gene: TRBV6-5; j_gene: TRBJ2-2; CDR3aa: CASSVYRTGELFF
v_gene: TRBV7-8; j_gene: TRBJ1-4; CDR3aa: CASSQQFREKLFF
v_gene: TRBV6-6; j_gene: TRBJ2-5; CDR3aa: CASSLGVRETQYF
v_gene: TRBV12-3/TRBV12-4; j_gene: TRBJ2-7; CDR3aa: CASSLSPELSDRVSGAYEQYF
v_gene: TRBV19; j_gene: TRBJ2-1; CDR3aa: CASSLSGGTIGEQFF
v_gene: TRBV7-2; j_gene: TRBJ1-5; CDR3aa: CASSLGGQGSGQPQHF
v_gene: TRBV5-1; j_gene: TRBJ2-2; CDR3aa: CASRIAAGTANTGELFF
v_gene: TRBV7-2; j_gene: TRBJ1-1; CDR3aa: CASSLAGARDEAFF
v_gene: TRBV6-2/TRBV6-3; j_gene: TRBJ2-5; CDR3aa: CASSYLTGPGETQYF
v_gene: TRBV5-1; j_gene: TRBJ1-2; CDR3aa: CASSSGQGPYGYTF